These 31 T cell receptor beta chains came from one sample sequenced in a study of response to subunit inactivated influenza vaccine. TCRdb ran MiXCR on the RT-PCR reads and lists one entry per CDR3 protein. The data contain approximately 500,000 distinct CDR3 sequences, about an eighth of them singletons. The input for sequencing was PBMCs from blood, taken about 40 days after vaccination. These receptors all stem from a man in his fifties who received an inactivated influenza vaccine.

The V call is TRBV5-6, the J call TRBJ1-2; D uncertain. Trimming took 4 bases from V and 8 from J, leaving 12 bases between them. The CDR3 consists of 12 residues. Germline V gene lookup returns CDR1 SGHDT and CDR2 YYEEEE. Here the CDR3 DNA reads TGTGCCAGCAGCCTTACAGAGAGCGGCTACACCTTC. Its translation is CASSLTESGYTF.

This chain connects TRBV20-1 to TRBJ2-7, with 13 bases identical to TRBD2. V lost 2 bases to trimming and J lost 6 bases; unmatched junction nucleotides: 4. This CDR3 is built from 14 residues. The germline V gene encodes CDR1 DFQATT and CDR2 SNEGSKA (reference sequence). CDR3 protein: CSARSGTSGAEQYF. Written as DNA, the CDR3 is TGCAGTGCTAGATCCGGGACTAGCGGGGCCGAGCAGTACTTC.

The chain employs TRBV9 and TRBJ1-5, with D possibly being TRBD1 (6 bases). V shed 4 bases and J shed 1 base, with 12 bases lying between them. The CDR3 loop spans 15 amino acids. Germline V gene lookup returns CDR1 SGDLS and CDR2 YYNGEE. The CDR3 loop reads CASSKTGRSNQPQHF. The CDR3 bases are TGTGCCAGCAGCAAAACAGGGAGAAGCAATCAGCCCCAGCATTTT.

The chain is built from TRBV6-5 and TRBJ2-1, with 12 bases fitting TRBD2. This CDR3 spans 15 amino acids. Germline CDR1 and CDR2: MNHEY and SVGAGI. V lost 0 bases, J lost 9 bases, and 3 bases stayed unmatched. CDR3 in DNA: TGTGCCAGCAGTTACTCATGGACTAGCGGGACTGAGCAGTTCTTC. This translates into CASSYSWTSGTEQFF.

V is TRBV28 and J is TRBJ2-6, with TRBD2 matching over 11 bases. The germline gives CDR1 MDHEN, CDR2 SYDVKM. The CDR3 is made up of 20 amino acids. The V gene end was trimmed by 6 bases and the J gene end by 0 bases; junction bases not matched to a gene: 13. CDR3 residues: CASSPIPISGRVSGANVLTF. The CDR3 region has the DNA TGTGCCAGCAGCCCAATACCGATTAGCGGGAGGGTCTCTGGGGCCAACGTCCTGACTTTC. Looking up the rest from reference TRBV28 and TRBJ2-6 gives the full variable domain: DVKVTQSSRYLVKRTGEKVFLECVQDMDHENMFWYRQDPGLGLRLIYFSYDVKMKEKGDIPEGYSVSREKKERFSLILESASTNQTSMYLCASSPIPISGRVSGANVLTFGAGSRLTVL.

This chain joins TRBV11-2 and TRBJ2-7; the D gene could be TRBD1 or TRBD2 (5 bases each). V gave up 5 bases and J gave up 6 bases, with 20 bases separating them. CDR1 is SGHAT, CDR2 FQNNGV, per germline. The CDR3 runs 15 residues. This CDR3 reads CASSPRDRSGSEQYF. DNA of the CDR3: TGTGCCAGCAGCCCAAGAGATCGGTCAGGGAGCGAGCAGTACTTC. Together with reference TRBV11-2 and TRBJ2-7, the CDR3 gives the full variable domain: EAGVAQSPRYKIIEKRQSVAFWCNPISGHATLYWYQQILGQGPKLLIQFQNNGVVDDSQLPKDRFSAERLKGVDSTLKIQPAKLEDSAVYLCASSPRDRSGSEQYFGPGTRLTVT.

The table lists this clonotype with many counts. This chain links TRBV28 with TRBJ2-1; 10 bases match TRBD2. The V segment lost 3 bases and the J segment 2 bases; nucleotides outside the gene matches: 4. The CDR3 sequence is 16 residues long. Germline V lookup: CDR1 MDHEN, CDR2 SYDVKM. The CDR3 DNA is TGTGCCAGCAGTTTGAGGCTAGCGGGAGCCTACAATGAGCAGTTCTTC. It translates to CASSLRLAGAYNEQFF.

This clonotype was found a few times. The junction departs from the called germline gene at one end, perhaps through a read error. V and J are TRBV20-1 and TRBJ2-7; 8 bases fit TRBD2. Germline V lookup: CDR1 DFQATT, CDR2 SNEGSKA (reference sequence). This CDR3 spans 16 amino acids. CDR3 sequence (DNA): TGCAGTGCGAGAGAGTGGGGCAGCGGGAGTTGGTACGAGCAGTACTTC. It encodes CSAREWGSGSWYEQYF.

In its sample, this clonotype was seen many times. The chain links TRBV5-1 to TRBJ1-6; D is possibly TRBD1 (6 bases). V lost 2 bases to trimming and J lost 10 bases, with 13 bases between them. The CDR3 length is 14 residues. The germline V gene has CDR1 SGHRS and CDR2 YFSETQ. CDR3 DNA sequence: TGCGCCAGCAGCTTAGAGGACAGAGGCTCACCCCTCCACTTT. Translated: CASSLEDRGSPLHF.

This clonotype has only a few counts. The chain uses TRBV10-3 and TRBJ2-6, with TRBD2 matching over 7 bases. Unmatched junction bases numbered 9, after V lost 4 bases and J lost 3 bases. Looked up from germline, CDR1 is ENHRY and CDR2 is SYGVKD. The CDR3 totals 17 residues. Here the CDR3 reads CAISAIFAGVGANVLTF. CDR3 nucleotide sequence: TGTGCCATCAGTGCCATATTTGCGGGGGTTGGGGCCAACGTCCTGACTTTC.

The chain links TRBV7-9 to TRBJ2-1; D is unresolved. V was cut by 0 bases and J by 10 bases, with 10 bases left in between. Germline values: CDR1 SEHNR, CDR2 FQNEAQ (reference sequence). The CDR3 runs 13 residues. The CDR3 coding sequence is TGTGCCAGCAGCTTAGCATTGGTAGGGGAGCAGTTCTTC. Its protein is CASSLALVGEQFF.

CDR3 sequence reads: CASTTLQGAYEQYF. The DNA of the CDR3 is TGTGCCAGCACCACCCTCCAGGGGGCTTACGAGCAGTACTTC. The V gene is TRBV11-2, the J gene TRBJ2-7; TRBD1 matches 8 bases. CDR1 is SGHAT, CDR2 FQNNGV, per germline. The CDR3 runs 14 residues. Trimming removed 7 bases from V and 4 bases from J; junction bases left unmatched: 9.

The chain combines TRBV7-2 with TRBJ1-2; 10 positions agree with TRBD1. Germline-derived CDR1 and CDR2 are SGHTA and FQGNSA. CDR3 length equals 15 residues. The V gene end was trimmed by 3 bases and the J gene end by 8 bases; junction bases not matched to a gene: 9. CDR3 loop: CASSFRRDRGGGYTF. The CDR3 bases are TGTGCCAGCAGCTTCCGCCGGGACAGGGGCGGAGGCTACACCTTC.

The CDR3 is CASSLMGGPINEQFF. DNA for the CDR3: TGTGCCAGCAGTTTAATGGGGGGGCCGATAAATGAGCAGTTCTTC. V gene TRBV12-3 or TRBV12-4 combines with J gene TRBJ2-1, with a weak D call TRBD2 (7 bases). The germline V and J ends were trimmed by 2 bases and 7 bases, with 15 bases remaining between them. The CDR3 totals 15 residues.

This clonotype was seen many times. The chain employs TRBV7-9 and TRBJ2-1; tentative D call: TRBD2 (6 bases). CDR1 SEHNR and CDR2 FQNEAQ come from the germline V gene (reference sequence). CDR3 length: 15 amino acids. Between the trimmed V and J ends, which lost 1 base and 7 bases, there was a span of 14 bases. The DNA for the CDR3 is TGTGCCAGCAGCTTAGTACGACTAGGTCGTAATGAGCAGTTCTTC. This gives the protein CASSLVRLGRNEQFF.

The CDR3 nucleotides read TGTGCCAGCAGCCAAGAGTACAGGGAGTACTATGGCTACACCTTC. This gives the protein CASSQEYREYYGYTF. This chain links TRBV4-2 with TRBJ1-2; D might be TRBD1 (6 bases). CDR1 is LGHNA, CDR2 YNFKEQ, per germline. This CDR3 comprises 15 residues. The V end was cut by 0 bases, the J end by 3 bases, with 11 bases between.

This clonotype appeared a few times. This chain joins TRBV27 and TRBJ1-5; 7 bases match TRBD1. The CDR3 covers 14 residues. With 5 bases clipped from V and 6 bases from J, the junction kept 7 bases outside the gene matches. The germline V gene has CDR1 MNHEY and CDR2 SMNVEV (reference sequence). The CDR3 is CASSIEGAAQPQHF. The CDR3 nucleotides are TGTGCCAGCAGTATAGAGGGGGCGGCTCAGCCCCAGCATTTT.

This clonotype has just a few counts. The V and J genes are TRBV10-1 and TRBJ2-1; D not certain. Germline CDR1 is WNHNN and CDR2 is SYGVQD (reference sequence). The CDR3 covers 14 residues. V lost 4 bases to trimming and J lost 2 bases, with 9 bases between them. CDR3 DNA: TGCGCCAGCAGTGTTGGCCAAACCTACAATGAGCAGTTCTTC. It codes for CASSVGQTYNEQFF.

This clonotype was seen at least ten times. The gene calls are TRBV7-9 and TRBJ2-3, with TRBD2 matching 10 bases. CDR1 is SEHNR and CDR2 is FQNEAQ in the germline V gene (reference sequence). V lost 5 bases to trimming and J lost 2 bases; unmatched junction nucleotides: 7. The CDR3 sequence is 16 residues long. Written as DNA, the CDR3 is TGTGCCAGCAGCCTAATCAGCGGGGGGGACACAGATACGCAGTATTTT. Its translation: CASSLISGGDTDTQYF.

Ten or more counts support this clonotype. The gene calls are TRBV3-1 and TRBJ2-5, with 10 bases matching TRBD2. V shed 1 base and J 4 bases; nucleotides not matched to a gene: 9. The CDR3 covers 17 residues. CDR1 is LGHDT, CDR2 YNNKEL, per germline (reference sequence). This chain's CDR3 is CASSQGWASGRGETQYF. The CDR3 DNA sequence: TGTGCCAGCAGCCAAGGGTGGGCTAGCGGGAGAGGAGAGACCCAGTACTTC.

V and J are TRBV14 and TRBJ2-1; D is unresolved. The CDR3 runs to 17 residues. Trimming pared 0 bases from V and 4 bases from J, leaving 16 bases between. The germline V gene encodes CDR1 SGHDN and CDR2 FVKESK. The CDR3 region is CASSQDLGSRLYNEQFF. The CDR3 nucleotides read TGTGCCAGCAGCCAAGATCTAGGCAGCCGCTTATACAATGAGCAGTTCTTC. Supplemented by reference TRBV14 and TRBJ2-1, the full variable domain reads EAGVTQFPSHSVIEKGQTVTLRCDPISGHDNLYWYRRVMGKEIKFLLHFVKESKQDESGMPNNRFLAERTGGTYSTLKVQPAELEDSGVYFCASSQDLGSRLYNEQFFGPGTRLTVL.

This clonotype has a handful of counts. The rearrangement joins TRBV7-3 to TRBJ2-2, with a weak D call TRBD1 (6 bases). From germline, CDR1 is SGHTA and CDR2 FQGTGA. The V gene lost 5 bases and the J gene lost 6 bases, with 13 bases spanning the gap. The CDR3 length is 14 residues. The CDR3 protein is CASSEQGGAGELFF. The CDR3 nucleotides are TGTGCCAGCAGCGAACAGGGTGGAGCCGGGGAGCTGTTTTTT.

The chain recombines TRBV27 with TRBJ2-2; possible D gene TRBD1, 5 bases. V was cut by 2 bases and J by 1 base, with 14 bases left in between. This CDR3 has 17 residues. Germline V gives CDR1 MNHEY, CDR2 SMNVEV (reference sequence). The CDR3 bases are TGTGCCAGCAGTTTAAGTTACCTTACAGGGAACACCGGGGAGCTGTTTTTT. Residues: CASSLSYLTGNTGELFF.

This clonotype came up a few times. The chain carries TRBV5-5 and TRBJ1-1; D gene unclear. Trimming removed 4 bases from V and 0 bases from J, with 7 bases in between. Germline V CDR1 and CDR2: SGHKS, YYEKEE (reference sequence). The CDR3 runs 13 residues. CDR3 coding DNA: TGTGCCAGCAGCCCCCAGCTGAACACTGAAGCTTTCTTT. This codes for CASSPQLNTEAFF. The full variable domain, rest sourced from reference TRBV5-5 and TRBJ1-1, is DAGVTQSPTHLIKTRGQQVTLRCSPISGHKSVSWYQQVLGQGPQFIFQYYEKEERGRGNFPDRFSARQFPNYSSELNVNALLLGDSALYLCASSPQLNTEAFFGQGTRLTVV.

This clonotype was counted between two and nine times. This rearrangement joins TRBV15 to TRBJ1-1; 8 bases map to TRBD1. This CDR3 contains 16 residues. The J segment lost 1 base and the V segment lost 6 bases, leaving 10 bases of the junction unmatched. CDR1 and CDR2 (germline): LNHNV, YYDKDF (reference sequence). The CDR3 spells CATRGQGGSPNTEAFF. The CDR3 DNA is TGTGCCACCAGAGGACAGGGAGGATCGCCGAACACTGAAGCTTTCTTT.

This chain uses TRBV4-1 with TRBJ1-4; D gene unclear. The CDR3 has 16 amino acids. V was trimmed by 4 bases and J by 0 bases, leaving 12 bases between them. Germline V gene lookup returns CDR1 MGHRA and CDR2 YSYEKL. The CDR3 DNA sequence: TGCGCCAGCAGCCCCGGTCCAGGAGCAACTAATGAAAAACTGTTTTTT. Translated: CASSPGPGATNEKLFF.

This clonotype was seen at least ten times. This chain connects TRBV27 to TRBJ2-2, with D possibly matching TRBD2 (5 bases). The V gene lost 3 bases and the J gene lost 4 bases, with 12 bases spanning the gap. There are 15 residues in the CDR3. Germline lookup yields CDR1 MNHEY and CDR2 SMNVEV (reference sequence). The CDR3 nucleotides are TGTGCCAGCAGTTTTCCGGGGAGTCCCACCGGGGAGCTGTTTTTT. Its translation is CASSFPGSPTGELFF.

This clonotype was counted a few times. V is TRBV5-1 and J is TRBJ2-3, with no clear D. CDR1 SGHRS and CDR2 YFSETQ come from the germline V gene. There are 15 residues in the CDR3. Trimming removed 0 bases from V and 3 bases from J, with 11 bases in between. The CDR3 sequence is CASSLGDPGTDTQYF. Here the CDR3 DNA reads TGCGCCAGCAGCTTGGGCGACCCCGGGACAGATACGCAGTATTTT.

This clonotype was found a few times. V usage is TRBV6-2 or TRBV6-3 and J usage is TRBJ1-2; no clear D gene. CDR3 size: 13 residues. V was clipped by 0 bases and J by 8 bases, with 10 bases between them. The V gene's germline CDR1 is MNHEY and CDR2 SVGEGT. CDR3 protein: CASSYSQVTGYTF. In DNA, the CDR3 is TGTGCCAGCAGTTACTCGCAAGTGACCGGCTACACCTTC.

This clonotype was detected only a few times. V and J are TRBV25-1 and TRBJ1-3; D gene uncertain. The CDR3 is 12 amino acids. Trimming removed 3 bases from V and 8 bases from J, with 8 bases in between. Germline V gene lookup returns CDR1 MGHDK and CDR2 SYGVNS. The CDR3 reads CASSDGSDTIYF. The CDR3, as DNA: TGTGCCAGCAGTGATGGGTCGGACACCATATATTTT. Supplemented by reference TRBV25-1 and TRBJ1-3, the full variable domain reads EADIYQTPRYLVIGTGKKITLECSQTMGHDKMYWYQQDPGMELHLIHYSYGVNSTEKGDLSSESTVSRIRTEHFPLTLESARPSHTSQYLCASSDGSDTIYFGEGSWLTVV.

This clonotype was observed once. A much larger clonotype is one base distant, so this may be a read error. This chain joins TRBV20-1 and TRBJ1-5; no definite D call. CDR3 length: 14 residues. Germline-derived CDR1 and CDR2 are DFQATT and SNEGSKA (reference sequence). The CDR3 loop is CSARDDLSSQPQHF. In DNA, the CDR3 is TGCAGTGCTAGAGATGATCTTAGCAGTCAGCCCCAGCATTTT.